This T cell receptor (beta chain) was documented in a study of blood T cell repertoires in COVID-19. For the study at large: Spain, Italy and the United States supplied samples that represented acute and convalescent COVID-19. PBMCs, B-cell-depleted T cells, or T cells were the source of the cDNA or gDNA that made up the material.

Assignment of participants to cohorts was predicated upon participant-reported clinical history. No more than 2 weeks before study entry, exposed participants had met a case of COVID-19. Clones were read by immunoSEQ multiplex PCR, and TCRdb kept only the in-frame ones, dropping some. This table has some 240,000 clones, 80% to 90% appearing once. The germline CDR1 and CDR2 sequences are SEHNR and FQNEAQ (reference sequence). Trimming left V 3 bases short and J 3 bases short, with 13 bases between. The CDR3 spans 15 residues. Sequencing was performed on PBMCs or T cells enriched from blood (not recorded which). The chain carries TRBV7-9 and TRBJ2-3; D possibly corresponds to TRBD2 (6 bases). This clonotype was obtained from a woman in her forties or fifties who had been exposed to COVID-19. CDR3: CASSLVEGHTDTQYF. The CDR3 DNA sequence: TGTGCCAGCAGCTTGGTGGAGGGCCATACAGATACGCAGTATTTT.